These T cell receptor beta chains were read from a single sample in a study of blood T cell repertoires in COVID-19. Some clones are missing from TCRdb's copy, which holds only in-frame ones; the method was immunoSEQ multiplex PCR. Among fewer than 200,000 clones listed, about 85% were seen once. The sample consisted of peripheral blood. These receptors were collected from a woman aged 50 to 60 with COVID-19, enrolled during active disease. Both conserved end residues are part of each CDR3. D genes are given only for firm matches. Clone sizes are given selectively: once, few, many, or a class where the clone is expanded.

NA,NA,TRBJ1-4,TRBV5-6,TGTGCCAGCAGCTGGGTCAGCGACGAAAAACTGTTTTTT,CASSWVSDEKLFF
NA,TRBD2,TRBJ2-1,TRBV3-1/TRBV3-2,TGTGCCAGCAGCCAAGGCCTTAGCGGGGGACTCTACAATGAGCAGTTCTTC,CASSQGLSGGLYNEQFF
NA,TRBD2,TRBJ2-3,TRBV9,TGTGCCAGCAGCGTAAGGCTAGCGGGGGGCTCCACAGATACGCAGTATTTT,CASSVRLAGGSTDTQYF
NA,TRBD1,TRBJ1-2,TRBV29-1,TGCAGCGTGGGGGGACAGGGTTATGGCTACACCTTC,CSVGGQGYGYTF
NA,NA,TRBJ1-3,TRBV6-1,TGTGCCAGCAGTGAAACAGCCCACTCTGGAAACACCATATATTTT,CASSETAHSGNTIYF
NA,NA,TRBJ2-1,TRBV3-1/TRBV3-2,TGTGCCAGCAGCCTTTCCGGGACAACCTACAATGAGCAGTTCTTC,CASSLSGTTYNEQFF
NA,NA,TRBJ1-3,TRBV19,TGTGCCAGTAGTATAGCCGAATCCGGACTCGGAAACACCATATATTTT,CASSIAESGLGNTIYF
NA,NA,TRBJ1-4,TRBV5-8,TGTGCCAGCAGCGTTTTATATGGGGCTGCAACTAATGAAAAACTGTTTTTT,CASSVLYGAATNEKLFF
NA,TRBD1,TRBJ2-2,TRBV5-1,TGCGCCAGCAGCACGGACAGGGCCTCCACCGGGGAGCTGTTTTTT,CASSTDRASTGELFF
few,NA,TRBJ2-1,TRBV14,TGTGCCAGCAGCCCTCCGCGCCAAAGCAATGAGCAGTTCTTC,CASSPPRQSNEQFF
NA,NA,TRBJ2-4,TRBV1,TGCACCAGCAGCCAACTCTATAACCAGTACTTC,CTSSQLYNQYF
NA,NA,TRBJ1-1,TRBV19,TGTGCCAGTAGTAGAAGGGACACCTTGAACACTGAAGCTTTCTTT,CASSRRDTLNTEAFF
once,NA,TRBJ1-1,TRBV7-2,TGTGCCAGCAGTTCGACGGGGGAGATCGGAACTGAAGCTTTCTTT,CASSSTGEIGTEAFF
NA,NA,TRBJ2-7,TRBV3-1/TRBV3-2,TGTGCCAGCAGCCAAGCCGGGGTTGACGAGCAGTACTTC,CASSQAGVDEQYF
NA,TRBD1,TRBJ1-1,TRBV6-5,TGTGCCAGCAGTTACTACAACAGGGGGGGAACTGAAGCTTTCTTT,CASSYYNRGGTEAFF
NA,NA,TRBJ2-7,TRBV29-1,TGCAGCCAGGTCGAGTCGTCCGGCGAGCAGTACTTC,CSQVESSGEQYF
NA,TRBD1,TRBJ2-7,TRBV6-5,TGTGCCAGCAGTTACACAGGGACAGGGGCTAACTACGAGCAGTACTTC,CASSYTGTGANYEQYF
NA,TRBD1,TRBJ2-1,TRBV2,TGTGCCAGCAGTGAAGGAAGACAGGGGGGGACGGATGAGCAGTTCTTC,CASSEGRQGGTDEQFF
NA,NA,TRBJ1-2,TRBV7-3,TGTGCCAGCAGCTTAGGGGCAGGTTCTGGCTACACCTTC,CASSLGAGSGYTF
NA,TRBD1,TRBJ2-3,TRBV5-1,TGCGCCAGCAGCTCTGCGGGACAGGGACATATAGATACGCAGTATTTT,CASSSAGQGHIDTQYF
NA,NA,TRBJ1-2,TRBV6-5,TGTGCCAGCATTAAGGGGGGGGCTGGCTATGGCTACACCTTC,CASIKGGAGYGYTF
NA,NA,TRBJ1-1,TRBV4-1,TGCGCCAGCACCTACCCAGACAGCCCGAACACTGAAGCTTTCTTT,CASTYPDSPNTEAFF
NA,NA,TRBJ1-1,TRBV14,TGTGCCAGCAGGCGACAGTCGAACACTGAAGCTTTCTTT,CASRRQSNTEAFF
NA,NA,TRBJ1-5,TRBV6-1,TGTGCCAGCAGTGGAACTCGGACAGCCGGAGCCCAGCCCCAGCATTTT,CASSGTRTAGAQPQHF
few,NA,TRBJ1-5,TRBV9,TGTGCCAGCAGCGTAGGGGAGGGATATCAGCCCCAGCATTTT,CASSVGEGYQPQHF
few,TRBD2,TRBJ2-1,TRBV6-5,TGTGCCAGCAGTTACTCAATAGCGGGGGCCCGAGATGAGCAGTTCTTC,CASSYSIAGARDEQFF
NA,TRBD1,TRBJ1-1,TRBV30,TGTGCCTGGAGGGGAACCGGGACAGGGTGGAACACTGAAGCTTTCTTT,CAWRGTGTGWNTEAFF
few,TRBD1,TRBJ2-7,TRBV5-1,TGCGCCAGCAGCTCTTACCGGACAGGCTCCTACGAGCAGTACTTC,CASSSYRTGSYEQYF
NA,TRBD2,TRBJ2-5,TRBV9,TGTGCCAGCAGCGTAGGGGCAGCTAGCGGGGGGGCATGGGAGACCCAGTACTTC,CASSVGAASGGAWETQYF
NA,TRBD1,TRBJ2-7,TRBV5-4,TGTGCCAGCACCTCCACCGGGACAGGTACCTACGAGCAGTACTTC,CASTSTGTGTYEQYF
NA,NA,TRBJ2-3,TRBV7-3,TGTGCCAGCAGCTTAACCGGGGAAGTGACAGATACGCAGTATTTT,CASSLTGEVTDTQYF
NA,NA,TRBJ2-7,TRBV7-6,TGTGCCAGCAGCTTAGATCGGGGGGCTCACTACGAGCAGTACTTC,CASSLDRGAHYEQYF
NA,NA,TRBJ2-1,TRBV7-2,TGTGCCAGCAGCTTAAGTGGGGGGAATTACAATGAGCAGTTCTTC,CASSLSGGNYNEQFF
few,NA,TRBJ2-7,TRBV21-1,TGTGCCAGCAGCAAAGTGGGGGCTAGCGGGGGGGCAGAGGAGCAGTACTTC,CASSKVGASGGAEEQYF
NA,TRBD2,TRBJ2-1,TRBV6-5,TGTGCCAGCAGTTCTAGCGGGGGGGTGGATGAGCAGTTCTTC,CASSSSGGVDEQFF
NA,NA,TRBJ2-2,TRBV10-1,TGCGCCAGCAGTGTGGGCCCCTCCACCGGGGAGCTGTTTTTT,CASSVGPSTGELFF
NA,NA,TRBJ2-5,TRBV7-3,TGTGCCAGCAGCCTCGGGATCCAAGAGACCCAGTACTTC,CASSLGIQETQYF
few,TRBD1,TRBJ2-5,TRBV5-1,TGCGCCAGCAGCTGGCCAGGGGGAGAGACCCAGTACTTC,CASSWPGGETQYF
NA,TRBD1,TRBJ1-2,TRBV7-2,TGTGCCAGCAGCCCGTACGACAGGGTTAATGGCTACACCTTC,CASSPYDRVNGYTF
once,TRBD1,TRBJ2-7,TRBV5-1,TGCGCCAGCAGTACAGGGGGCTCTGACGAGCAGTACTTC,CASSTGGSDEQYF
NA,NA,TRBJ2-7,TRBV18,TGTGCCAGCTCACCAGGTCGGGACTCCTACGAGCAGTACTTC,CASSPGRDSYEQYF